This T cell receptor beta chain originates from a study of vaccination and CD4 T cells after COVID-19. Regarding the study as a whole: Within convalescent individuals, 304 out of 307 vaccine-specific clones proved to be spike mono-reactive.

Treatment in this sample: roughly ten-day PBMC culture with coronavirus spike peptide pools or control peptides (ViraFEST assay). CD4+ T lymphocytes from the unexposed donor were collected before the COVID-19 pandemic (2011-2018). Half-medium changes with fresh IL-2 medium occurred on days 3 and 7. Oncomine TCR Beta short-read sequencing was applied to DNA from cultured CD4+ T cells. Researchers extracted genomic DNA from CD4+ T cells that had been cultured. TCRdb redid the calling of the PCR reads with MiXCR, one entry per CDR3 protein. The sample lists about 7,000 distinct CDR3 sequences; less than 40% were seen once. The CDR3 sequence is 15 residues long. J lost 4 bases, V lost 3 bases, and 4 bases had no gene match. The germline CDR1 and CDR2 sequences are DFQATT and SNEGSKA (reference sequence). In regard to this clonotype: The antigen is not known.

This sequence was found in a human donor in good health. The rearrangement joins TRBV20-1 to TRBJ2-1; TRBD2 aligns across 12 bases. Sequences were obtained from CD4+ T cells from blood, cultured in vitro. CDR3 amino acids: CSARGLAGGYNEQFF. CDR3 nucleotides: TGCAGTGCTAGGGGGCTAGCGGGGGGGTACAATGAGCAGTTCTTC.